Included here is one T cell receptor beta chain sequence, with context. Its antigen is not known. This was the immunoSEQ version 4 assay in survey mode. Measured with immunoSEQ multiplex PCR; TCRdb has only the in-frame clones, and not every one. The sample carries approximately 35,000 clones, approximately 85% recorded once. There are 14 residues in the CDR3. The V end was cut by 4 bases, the J end by 2 bases, with 12 bases between. Germline V CDR1 and CDR2: SGHNT, YYREEE (reference sequence). These data are taken from a study of persistence of HIV-infected CD4 T cells. Stimulation used approximately 9.5 ug/mL lysate from CMV-infected fibroblasts. CD40L/CD69 double-negative CD45RO-high memory CD4+ T cells were collected. Plasma HIV-1 RNA stayed below 50 copies/mL for at least 4 years.

J is TRBJ2-5 and V is TRBV5-4, with unresolved D. The TCR comes from an adult man with HIV who was CMV-seropositive. The sequencing used CD4+ T cells sorted from PBMCs after roughly 18-hour stimulation, collected from a patient who received antiretroviral therapy. The CDR3 DNA sequence: TGTGCCAGCAGCCCGTGGACCTTACAAGAGACCCAGTACTTC. This encodes CASSPWTLQETQYF.